Below are 8 T cell receptor beta chains sequenced from a single sample in a study of early T cells in non-severe SARS-CoV-2 infection. TCRdb re-called the 5' RACE reads through MiXCR, storing one row per CDR3 protein. The sample has about 66,000 distinct CDR3 sequences, less than 9.5% seen once. What was sequenced was whole blood. Every receptor here comes from an adult who was a healthcare worker with PCR-confirmed SARS-CoV-2 infection or an uninfected control (not recorded which).

There are a few counts of this clonotype. The V call is TRBV18, the J call TRBJ2-6; no definite D call. Germline V gives CDR1 KGHSH, CDR2 LQKENI. The CDR3 loop spans 18 amino acids. Between the trimmed V and J ends, which lost 3 bases and 0 bases, there was a span of 15 bases. DNA of the CDR3: TGTGCCAGCTCACCGACCGGGTCGCCTACCTCTGGGGCCAACGTCCTGACTTTC. Translated: CASSPTGSPTSGANVLTF. Together with reference TRBV18 and TRBJ2-6, the CDR3 gives the full variable domain: NAGVMQNPRHLVRRRGQEARLRCSPMKGHSHVYWYRQLPEEGLKFMVYLQKENIIDESGMPKERFSAEFPKEGPSILRIQQVVRGDSAAYFCASSPTGSPTSGANVLTFGAGSRLTVL.

This clonotype turned up a few times. The genes are TRBV15 and TRBJ2-7, with TRBD2 matching over 10 bases. Germline V CDR1 and CDR2: LNHNV, YYDKDF (reference sequence). V lost 1 base and J lost 6; bases outside the gene matches: 6. There are 15 residues in the CDR3. CDR3 in DNA: TGTGCCACCAGCAGAGCACTAGCGGGACCTCGCGAGCAGTACTTC. Its protein is CATSRALAGPREQYF. Full variable domain (outside the CDR3, taken from reference TRBV15 and TRBJ2-7): DAMVIQNPRYQVTQFGKPVTLSCSQTLNHNVMYWYQQKSSQAPKLLFHYYDKDFNNEADTPDNFQSRRPNTSFCFLDIRSPGLGDTAMYLCATSRALAGPREQYFGPGTRLTVT.

This clonotype was seen at least ten times. The chain employs TRBV10-2 and TRBJ2-7; D unresolved. V lost 2 bases and J 2 bases, leaving 1 base between the germline ends. The V gene's germline CDR1 is WSHSY and CDR2 SAAADI. This CDR3 region has 11 residues. This chain's CDR3 is CASSETYEQYF. Written as DNA, the CDR3 is TGCGCCAGCAGTGAGACCTACGAGCAGTACTTC.

This clonotype was counted a few times. V usage is TRBV5-1 and J usage is TRBJ2-5; unclear D gene. Germline-derived CDR1 and CDR2 are SGHRS and YFSETQ. V was cut by 0 bases and J by 1 base, with 10 bases left in between. The CDR3 is 15 amino acids. The CDR3 here is CASSLGGVPQETQYF. CDR3 sequence (DNA): TGCGCCAGCAGCTTGGGAGGAGTCCCCCAAGAGACCCAGTACTTC.

Only a few counts were recorded for this clonotype. The chain joins TRBV7-9 to TRBJ2-1; 16 bases are shared with TRBD2. CDR1 is SEHNR and CDR2 is FQNEAQ in the germline V gene (reference sequence). The CDR3 spans 17 residues. Unmatched junction bases numbered 6, after V lost 3 bases and J lost 7 bases. The CDR3 sequence is CASSLGLAGGPRNEQFF. In DNA form, the CDR3 reads TGTGCCAGCAGCTTGGGACTAGCGGGAGGGCCGAGGAATGAGCAGTTCTTC.

This clonotype has ten or more counts. The V and J genes are TRBV4-3 and TRBJ2-1; tentatively, D is TRBD1 or TRBD2 (5 bases each). The CDR3 has 12 residues. Germline V CDR1 and CDR2: LGHNA, YSLEER. Trimming cost V 2 bases and J 8 bases, with 7 bases left between them. In nucleotides, the CDR3 is TGCGCCAGCAGCCAAAGGGGAGATGAGCAGTTCTTC. Amino acid sequence: CASSQRGDEQFF.

This clonotype was seen at least ten times. The genes are TRBV29-1 and TRBJ1-1; D gene ambiguous. The length of the CDR3 is 13 residues. Deletions cut 2 bases from V and 6 bases from J, with 13 bases between. Germline V gene data show CDR1 as SQVTM and CDR2 as ANQGSEA. The CDR3 loop reads CSVESTAKPEAFF. As DNA, the CDR3 is TGCAGCGTTGAATCAACGGCGAAGCCTGAAGCTTTCTTT.

This clonotype was counted between two and nine times. The CDR3 loop is CAWSLNPGGGTGELFF. CDR3 nucleotide sequence: TGTGCCTGGAGTCTAAACCCAGGGGGGGGCACCGGGGAGCTGTTTTTT. The genes are TRBV30 and TRBJ2-2; the D call may be TRBD1 or TRBD2 (7 bases each). Trimming took off 2 bases at V and 4 bases at J, with 17 bases between the two ends. CDR1 and CDR2 (germline): GTSNPN, SVGIG (reference sequence). The CDR3 spans 16 residues.